The entry below gives a single T cell receptor beta chain sequence along with its context. This clonotype was counted a few times. Its antigen is unknown. No much larger clone is present one base from it, and per-base qualities are unavailable. What this sample's time point label stands for: around 42 days after influenza vaccine administration. The sample belongs to a study of response to subunit inactivated influenza vaccine (dated by TCRdb to between 2018 and 2020). Some background on the complete study: Deep quantitative T cell receptor repertoire profiling was used in the study to track responses to a trivalent subunit inactivated influenza vaccine. On the study overall, not on this receptor specifically: It was suggested by the authors that each seasonal influenza vaccination may recruit only a limited number of new T cells.

The library was generated by RT-PCR. TCRdb shows the sequencer as Illumina HiSeq 2500. Using fastp at Q25 and MiXCR, TCRdb reprocessed the public reads and kept productive beta chains. Under each unique CDR3 protein, matching rows form one entry showing the most common genes and DNA. This sample has under 500,000 distinct CDR3 sequences in its table, and approximately 11% of those were observed once. The ten largest clones add up to about 12% of the sample. The CDR3 runs 14 amino acids, cysteine and phenylalanine included. Only the CDR3 DNA stays, 42 bases, in frame from base 1. The germline V gene (reference sequence) yields DFQATT for CDR1 and SNEGSKA for CDR2. V drops 5 bases and J drops 8 bases, leaving 16 bases in between.

The sequence came from a man aged 50-59 years who received an inactivated influenza vaccine. Donor details come from another sample of the same person, matched by shared clones. The chain is made from TRBV20-1 and TRBJ1-6, with no reliable assignment of the D segment. This specimen was PBMCs from blood, taken 45 days after vaccination. The CDR3: CSAVRLRADSPLHF. The DNA is TGCAGTGCTGTCAGACTTAGAGCGGATTCACCCCTCCACTTT.